These T cell receptor beta chains were read from a single sample in a study of human T cells and chemical hapten exposure. TCRdb re-called the RACE reads with MiXCR, one entry per CDR3 protein. The data show fewer than 300,000 distinct CDR3 sequences, 8.6% seen once. The sequencing here drew on whole blood, taken in connection with sensitization to the hapten diphenylcyclopropenone (DPC). Every receptor here comes from a middle-aged woman with alopecia areata. Some clones in this sample may be carry-over from other donors' samples. The CDR3 runs from the conserved cysteine through the conserved F or W. A D gene is named only where the DNA matches it firmly. Not all rows give a size; the values are once, few, many and, for expanded clones, a class.

clone size,V gene,D gene,J gene,CDR3 DNA,CDR3 protein
NA,TRBV24-1,TRBD1,TRBJ1-1,TGTGCCACTGCCGGGACAGGGCGAAGGGACACTGAAGCTTTCTTT,CATAGTGRRDTEAFF
few,TRBV7-9,NA,TRBJ1-4,TGTGCCAGCAGCTTCGATGTTGGTGAAAAACTGTTTTTT,CASSFDVGEKLFF
many,TRBV12-3/TRBV12-4,TRBD1,TRBJ1-1,TGTGCCAGTGGGTTAAAACAGGGGGCCGCTGAAGCTTTCTTT,CASGLKQGAAEAFF
few,TRBV12-3/TRBV12-4,NA,TRBJ2-1,TGTGCCAGCAGAAGGCAGGGGAGCAATGAGCAGTTCTTC,CASRRQGSNEQFF
many,TRBV28,NA,TRBJ2-3,TGTGCCAGCAGGCCCGCCATGGGGCGCGGCGATACGCAGTATTTT,CASRPAMGRGDTQYF
NA,TRBV7-9,NA,TRBJ2-2,TGTGCCAGCAGCTTAGAACCCCAGGGAGCGACCGGGGAGCTGTTTTTT,CASSLEPQGATGELFF
few,TRBV5-1,NA,TRBJ2-7,TGCGCCAGCAGCTTGTACCCCTCCTACGAGCAGTACTTC,CASSLYPSYEQYF
few,TRBV20-1,NA,TRBJ1-3,TGCAGTGCCACCCCAGGACAGCGAAACACCATATATTTT,CSATPGQRNTIYF
many,TRBV29-1,TRBD1,TRBJ2-2,TGCAGCGTTCGGAACAGGGGCGTTGGAAACACCGGGGAGCTGTTTTTT,CSVRNRGVGNTGELFF
many,TRBV5-6,NA,TRBJ1-2,TGTGCCAGCAGATTTGATAACTATGGCTACACCTTC,CASRFDNYGYTF
NA,TRBV7-2,NA,TRBJ2-7,TGTGCCAGCAGCCCGTACATGACATCCTACGAGCAGTACTTC,CASSPYMTSYEQYF
many,TRBV20-1,NA,TRBJ1-5,TGCAGTGCTAGAGTTTTAGCAGCCCCCGGCGGTAATCAGCCCCAGCATTTT,CSARVLAAPGGNQPQHF
few,TRBV28,NA,TRBJ1-5,TGTGCCAGCACTTGGAGGCGCCGGGCGCCCCAGCATTTT,CASTWRRRAPQHF
NA,TRBV5-5,NA,TRBJ2-2,TGTGCCAGCAGCTTGACGGGGTCGGGCACCGGGGAGCTGTTTTTT,CASSLTGSGTGELFF
NA,TRBV28,TRBD2,TRBJ2-1,TGTGCCAGCAGTTCACCTAGCGGGAGGGCCCGACGCAATGAGCAGTTCTTC,CASSSPSGRARRNEQFF
many,TRBV29-1,TRBD1,TRBJ1-2,TGCAGCGCCGGACAGGGTTTCAACTATGGCTACACCTTC,CSAGQGFNYGYTF
many,TRBV7-7,NA,TRBJ2-5,TGTGCTAGCAGCTTAGGGGGTACTTACCAAGAGACCCAGTACTTC,CASSLGGTYQETQYF
many,TRBV6-2/TRBV6-3,TRBD2,TRBJ2-7,TGTGCCAGCAGGCCCGGACTAGCGGGAGGGAACGAGCAGTACTTC,CASRPGLAGGNEQYF
NA,TRBV6-2/TRBV6-3,NA,TRBJ2-7,TGTGCCAGCAGTTACCACAAGGGTGGCGAGCAGTACTTC,CASSYHKGGEQYF
NA,TRBV5-1,TRBD2,TRBJ2-3,TGCGCCAGCAGCCCTGGGACGGGGGGAAGCACAGATACGCAGTATTTT,CASSPGTGGSTDTQYF
NA,TRBV6-4,TRBD1,TRBJ1-5,TGTGCCAGCAGTGACTCGTCGGCCAGGGGGCGTAGTCAGCCCCAGCATTTT,CASSDSSARGRSQPQHF
few,TRBV2,NA,TRBJ2-1,TGTGCCAGCAGGGGAACGAGGGAAGGGGGAAATGAGCAGTTCTTC,CASRGTREGGNEQFF
NA,TRBV20-1,NA,TRBJ2-5,TGCAGTGCTAGAGTTCCAGCTCGAAAGACCCAGTACTTC,CSARVPARKTQYF
NA,TRBV6-2/TRBV6-3,TRBD1,TRBJ1-5,TGTGCCAGCAGAGGAATGACAGGGGCTTACAATCAGCCCCAGCATTTT,CASRGMTGAYNQPQHF
few,TRBV19,NA,TRBJ2-3,TGTGCCAGTAGTCCACGAACGACAGGATATAGCACAGATACGCAGTATTTT,CASSPRTTGYSTDTQYF
NA,TRBV11-3,NA,TRBJ2-1,TGTGCCAGCAGCTTAAATGACGTGGGGGAGCAGTTCTTC,CASSLNDVGEQFF
few,TRBV20-1,NA,TRBJ1-2,TGCAGTGCTAGACTTGGACTTAACTATGGCTACACCTTC,CSARLGLNYGYTF
few,TRBV7-9,TRBD2,TRBJ2-2,TGTGCCAGCAGCCCAAAGATTACAGCGGGAGGGGAGCTGTTTTTT,CASSPKITAGGELFF
many,TRBV20-1,NA,TRBJ2-1,TGCAGTGCTAGAGAGAGGGGCTCCTACAATGAGCAGTTCTTC,CSARERGSYNEQFF
few,TRBV20-1,TRBD2,TRBJ2-7,TGCAGTGCTAGAGCCACTAGCGGGAGGGTGGACGAGCAGTACTTC,CSARATSGRVDEQYF
NA,TRBV27,NA,TRBJ1-3,TGTGCCAGCAGTTCTCTGGGACGGGGTGCCCTCTCTGGAAACACCATATATTTT,CASSSLGRGALSGNTIYF
NA,TRBV5-1,NA,TRBJ2-1,TGCGCCAGCAGCTGGACGGTGGGGGATTACAATGAGCAGTTCTTC,CASSWTVGDYNEQFF
few,TRBV29-1,NA,TRBJ2-7,TGCAGCGTTGTCAAGCTCCGAGGTGGAGGGTCTCTACGGGAGCAGTACTTC,CSVVKLRGGGSLREQYF
NA,TRBV7-8,NA,TRBJ1-4,TGTGCCAGCAGCCCCCGGGGAGGGAGCCGCCCAACTAATGAAAAACTGTTTTTT,CASSPRGGSRPTNEKLFF
few,TRBV11-2,NA,TRBJ1-1,TGTGCCAGCAGCTTAGCTGTAGGGGTCACTGAAGCTTTCTTT,CASSLAVGVTEAFF
NA,TRBV4-1,TRBD1,TRBJ2-7,TGCGCCAGCAGCCTATATTGGACAGGAAATACCTACGAGCAGTACTTC,CASSLYWTGNTYEQYF
few,TRBV4-2,NA,TRBJ1-1,TGTGCCAGCAGCCAAGTAGGGGGAATGAACACTGAAGCTTTCTTT,CASSQVGGMNTEAFF
few,TRBV4-1,TRBD1,TRBJ2-7,TGCGCCAGCAGCCAAGTTTCAGGACAGGGGTACGAGCAGTACTTC,CASSQVSGQGYEQYF
many,TRBV27,TRBD1,TRBJ2-7,TGTGCCAGCAGGACCGGGACAGACCCTGCTTACGAGCAGTACTTC,CASRTGTDPAYEQYF
many,TRBV20-1,NA,TRBJ2-7,TGCAGTGCGCCGGCCGGCGGACCTCTCCACGAGCAGTACTTC,CSAPAGGPLHEQYF
NA,TRBV6-2/TRBV6-3,NA,TRBJ1-1,TGTGCCAGCAGTTACTCACCCAAGACCCTCCGGGGTGAAGCTTTCTTT,CASSYSPKTLRGEAFF
few,TRBV10-3,NA,TRBJ2-5,TGTGCCATCAAAGGTAGCGACCAAGAGACCCAGTACTTC,CAIKGSDQETQYF
NA,TRBV9,TRBD2,TRBJ2-3,TGTGCCAGCAGCTCTCGGACTAGCGGGAATCTACGCACAGATACGCAGTATTTT,CASSSRTSGNLRTDTQYF
NA,TRBV29-1,NA,TRBJ1-5,TGCAGCGTCCCGAGGGACAACCCCAGAGCCAATCAGCCCCAGCATTTT,CSVPRDNPRANQPQHF
few,TRBV7-9,NA,TRBJ1-2,TGTGCCAGCAGCTTTTTATCGGAGGGCGGCTACACCTTC,CASSFLSEGGYTF
few,TRBV28,NA,TRBJ1-5,TGTGCCAGCAGTCTACAAGCGCAGCCCCAGCATTTT,CASSLQAQPQHF
NA,TRBV29-1,NA,TRBJ2-1,TGCAGCGTTGGGACCTTTAACAATGAGCAGTTCTTC,CSVGTFNNEQFF
few,TRBV7-2,TRBD2,TRBJ2-1,TGTGCCAGCAGCTCCATGACTAGCGGGAGCTTTAATGAGCAGTTCTTC,CASSSMTSGSFNEQFF
NA,TRBV19,TRBD2,TRBJ2-5,TGTGCCAGTACCCCTTGGGAGGGATCAGAGACCCAGTACTTC,CASTPWEGSETQYF
NA,TRBV12-3/TRBV12-4,NA,TRBJ1-6,TGTGCCAGCAGCTTGGGCCCCGGGCACAATTCACCCCTCCACTTT,CASSLGPGHNSPLHF
NA,TRBV28,NA,TRBJ1-5,TGTGCCAGCAGCCCAAGTTTAGGGAATCAGCCCCAGCATTTT,CASSPSLGNQPQHF
NA,TRBV7-3,NA,TRBJ1-6,TGTGCCAGCAGCTTAAACGTGAGAGAGGCCCTCCACTTT,CASSLNVREALHF
few,TRBV9,TRBD1,TRBJ1-2,TGTGCCAGCAGCGTAGCTTCAACAGGGGACCGAGTCTACACCTTC,CASSVASTGDRVYTF